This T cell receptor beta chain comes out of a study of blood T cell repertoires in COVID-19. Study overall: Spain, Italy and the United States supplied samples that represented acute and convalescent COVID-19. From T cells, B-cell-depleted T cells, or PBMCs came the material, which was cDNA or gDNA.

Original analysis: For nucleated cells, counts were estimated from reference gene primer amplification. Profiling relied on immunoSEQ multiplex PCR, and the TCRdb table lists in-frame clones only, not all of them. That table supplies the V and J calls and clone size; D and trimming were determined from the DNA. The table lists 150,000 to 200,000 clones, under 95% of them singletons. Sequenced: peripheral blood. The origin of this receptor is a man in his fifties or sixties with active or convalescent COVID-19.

Written as DNA, the CDR3 is TGTGCCAGTAGTCCACAGGGTACCGAGACCCAGTACTTC. Translation: CASSPQGTETQYF. This chain connects TRBV19 to TRBJ2-5; D possibly corresponds to TRBD1 (6 bases). Germline V gene data show CDR1 as LNHDA and CDR2 as SQIVND (reference sequence). Trimming took 5 bases from V and 5 from J, leaving 12 bases between them. The CDR3 runs to 13 residues. The variable domain in full, completed from reference TRBV19 and TRBJ2-5, reads DGGITQSPKYLFRKEGQNVTLSCEQNLNHDAMYWYRQDPGQGLRLIYYSQIVNDFQKGDIAEGYSVSREKKESFPLTVTSAQKNPTAFYLCASSPQGTETQYFGPGTRLLVL.